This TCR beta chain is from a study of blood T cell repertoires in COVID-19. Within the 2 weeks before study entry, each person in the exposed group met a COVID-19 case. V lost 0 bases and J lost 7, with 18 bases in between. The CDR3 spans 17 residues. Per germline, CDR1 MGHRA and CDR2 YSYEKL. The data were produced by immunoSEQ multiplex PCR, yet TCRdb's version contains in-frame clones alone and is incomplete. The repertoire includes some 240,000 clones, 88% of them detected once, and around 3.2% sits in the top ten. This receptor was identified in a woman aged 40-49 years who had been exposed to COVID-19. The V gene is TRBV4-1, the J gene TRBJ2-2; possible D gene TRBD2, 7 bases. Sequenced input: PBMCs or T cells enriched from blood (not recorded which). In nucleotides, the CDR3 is TGCGCCAGCAGCCAAGATCCCCCGGGGGCGGGGGTCGGGGAGCTGTTTTTT. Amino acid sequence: CASSQDPPGAGVGELFF.